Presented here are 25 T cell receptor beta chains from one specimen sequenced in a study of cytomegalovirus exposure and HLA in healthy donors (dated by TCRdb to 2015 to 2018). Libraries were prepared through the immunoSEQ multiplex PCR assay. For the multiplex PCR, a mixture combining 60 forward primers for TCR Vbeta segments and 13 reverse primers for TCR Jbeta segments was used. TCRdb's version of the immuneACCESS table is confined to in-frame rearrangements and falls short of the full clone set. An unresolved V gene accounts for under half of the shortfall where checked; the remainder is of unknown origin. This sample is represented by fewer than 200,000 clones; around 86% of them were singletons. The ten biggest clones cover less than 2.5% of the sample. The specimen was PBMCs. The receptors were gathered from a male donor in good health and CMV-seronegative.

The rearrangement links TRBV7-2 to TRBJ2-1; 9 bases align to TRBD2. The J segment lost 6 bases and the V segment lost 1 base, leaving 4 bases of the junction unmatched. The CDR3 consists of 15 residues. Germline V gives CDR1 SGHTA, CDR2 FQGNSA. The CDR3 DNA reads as TGTGCCAGCAGCTTAGTTGCGGGGGGGTTCAATGAGCAGTTCTTC. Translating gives CASSLVAGGFNEQFF.

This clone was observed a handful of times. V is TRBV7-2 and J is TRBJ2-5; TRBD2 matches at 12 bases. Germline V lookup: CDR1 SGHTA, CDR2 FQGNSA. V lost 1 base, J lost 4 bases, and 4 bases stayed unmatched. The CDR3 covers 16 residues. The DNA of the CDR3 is TGTGCCAGCAGCTTAGAACTAGCGGGGGGATTAGAGACCCAGTACTTC. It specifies CASSLELAGGLETQYF.

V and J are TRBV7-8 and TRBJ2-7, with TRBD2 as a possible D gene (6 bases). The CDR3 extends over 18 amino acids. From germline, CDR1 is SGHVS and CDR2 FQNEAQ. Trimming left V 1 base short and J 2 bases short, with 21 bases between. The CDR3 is CASSLGSGRRGSPYEQYF. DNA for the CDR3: TGTGCCAGCAGCTTAGGATCGGGACGCCGGGGGTCCCCCTACGAGCAGTACTTC.

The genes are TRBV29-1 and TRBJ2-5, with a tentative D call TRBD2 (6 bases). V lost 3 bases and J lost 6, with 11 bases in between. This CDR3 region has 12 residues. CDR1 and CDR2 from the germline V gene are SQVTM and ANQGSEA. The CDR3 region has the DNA TGCAGCGTTGAGGAGGGGCCGAAGACCCAGTACTTC. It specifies CSVEEGPKTQYF.

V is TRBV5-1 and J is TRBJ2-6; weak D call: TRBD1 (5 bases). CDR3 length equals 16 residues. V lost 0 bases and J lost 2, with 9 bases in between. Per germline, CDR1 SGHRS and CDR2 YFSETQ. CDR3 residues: CASSLVGQAGANVLTF. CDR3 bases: TGCGCCAGCAGCTTGGTTGGACAAGCTGGGGCCAACGTCCTGACTTTC.

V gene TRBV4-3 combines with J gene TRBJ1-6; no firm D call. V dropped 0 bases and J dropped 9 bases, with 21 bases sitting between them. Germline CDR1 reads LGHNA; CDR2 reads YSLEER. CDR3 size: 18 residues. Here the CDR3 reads CASSQDSGSRGLISPLHF. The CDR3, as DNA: TGCGCCAGCAGCCAAGATAGCGGCAGCCGTGGGCTAATTTCACCCCTCCACTTT.

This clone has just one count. Here the CDR3 DNA reads TGTGCCAGCAGTGACAACCAGGGGGTGGCTCGAGAGACCCAGTACTTC. Amino acids: CASSDNQGVARETQYF. The chain has TRBV2 and TRBJ2-5, with 7 bases matching TRBD1. J gave up 4 bases and V 3 bases, and 11 bases lay outside the gene matches. CDR1 is SNHLY and CDR2 is FYNNEI in the germline V gene. CDR3 length: 16 residues.

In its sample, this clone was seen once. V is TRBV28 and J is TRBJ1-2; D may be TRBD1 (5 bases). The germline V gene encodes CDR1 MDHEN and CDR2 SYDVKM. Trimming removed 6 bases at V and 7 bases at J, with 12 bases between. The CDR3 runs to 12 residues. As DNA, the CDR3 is TGTGCCAGCAGGATTTCAGGGTCTGGCTACACCTTC. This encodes CASRISGSGYTF.

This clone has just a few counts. In DNA form, the CDR3 reads TGTGCCAGCAGTTACTCCGGTACTAACTATGGCTACACCTTC. This gives the protein CASSYSGTNYGYTF. The V and J genes are TRBV6-5 and TRBJ1-2; D is undetermined. V was cut by 0 bases and J by 0 bases, with 5 bases left in between. CDR3 size: 14 residues. CDR1 is MNHEY and CDR2 is SVGAGI in the germline V gene.

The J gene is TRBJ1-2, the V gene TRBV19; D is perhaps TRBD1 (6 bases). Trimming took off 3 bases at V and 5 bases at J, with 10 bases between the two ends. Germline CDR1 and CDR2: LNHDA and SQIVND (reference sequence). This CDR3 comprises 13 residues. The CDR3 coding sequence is TGTGCCAGTAGTATTCAGGGGACGTATGGCTACACCTTC. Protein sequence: CASSIQGTYGYTF. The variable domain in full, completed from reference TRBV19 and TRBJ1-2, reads DGGITQSPKYLFRKEGQNVTLSCEQNLNHDAMYWYRQDPGQGLRLIYYSQIVNDFQKGDIAEGYSVSREKKESFPLTVTSAQKNPTAFYLCASSIQGTYGYTFGSGTRLTVV.

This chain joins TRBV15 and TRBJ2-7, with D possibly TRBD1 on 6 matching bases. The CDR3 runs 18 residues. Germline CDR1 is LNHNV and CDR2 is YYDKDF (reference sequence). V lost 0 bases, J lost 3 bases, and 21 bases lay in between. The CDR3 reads CATSRDHSLTGSNYEQYF. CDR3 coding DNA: TGTGCCACCAGCAGAGATCACTCGTTAACAGGGAGTAACTACGAGCAGTACTTC.

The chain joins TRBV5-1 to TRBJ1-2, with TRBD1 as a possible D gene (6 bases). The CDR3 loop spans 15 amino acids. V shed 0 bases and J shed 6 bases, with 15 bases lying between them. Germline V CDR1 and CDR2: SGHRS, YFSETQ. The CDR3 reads CASSLAGEDRDGYTF. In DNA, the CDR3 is TGCGCCAGCAGCTTGGCCGGTGAGGACAGAGATGGCTACACCTTC. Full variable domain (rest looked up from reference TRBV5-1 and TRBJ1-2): KAGVTQTPRYLIKTRGQQVTLSCSPISGHRSVSWYQQTPGQGLQFLFEYFSETQRNKGNFPGRFSGRQFSNSRSEMNVSTLELGDSALYLCASSLAGEDRDGYTFGSGTRLTVV.

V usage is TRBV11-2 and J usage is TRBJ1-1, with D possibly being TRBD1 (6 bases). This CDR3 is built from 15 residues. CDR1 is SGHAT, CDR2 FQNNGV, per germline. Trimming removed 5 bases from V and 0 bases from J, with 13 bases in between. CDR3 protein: CASSPTGTLNTEAFF. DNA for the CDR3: TGTGCCAGCAGCCCCACCGGGACACTGAACACTGAAGCTTTCTTT.

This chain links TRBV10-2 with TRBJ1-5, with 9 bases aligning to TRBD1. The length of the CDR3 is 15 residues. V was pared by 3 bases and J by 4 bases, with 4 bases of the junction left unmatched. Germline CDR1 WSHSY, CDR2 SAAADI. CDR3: CASSDRTGDNQPQHF. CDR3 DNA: TGCGCCAGCAGTGACCGGACAGGGGATAATCAGCCCCAGCATTTT.

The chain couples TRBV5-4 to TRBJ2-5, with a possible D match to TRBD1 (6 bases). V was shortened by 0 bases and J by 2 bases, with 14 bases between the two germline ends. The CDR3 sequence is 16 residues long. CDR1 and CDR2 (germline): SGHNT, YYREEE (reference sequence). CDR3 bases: TGTGCCAGCAGCTTGGGAGGGGCACAGGGTCAAGAGACCCAGTACTTC. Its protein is CASSLGGAQGQETQYF.

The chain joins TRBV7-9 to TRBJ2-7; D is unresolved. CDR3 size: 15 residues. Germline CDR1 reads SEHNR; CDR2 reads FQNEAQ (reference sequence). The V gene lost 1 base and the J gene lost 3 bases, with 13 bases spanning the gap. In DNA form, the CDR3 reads TGTGCCAGCAGCTTAGTGGGCTCCGATAACTACGAGCAGTACTTC. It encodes CASSLVGSDNYEQYF.

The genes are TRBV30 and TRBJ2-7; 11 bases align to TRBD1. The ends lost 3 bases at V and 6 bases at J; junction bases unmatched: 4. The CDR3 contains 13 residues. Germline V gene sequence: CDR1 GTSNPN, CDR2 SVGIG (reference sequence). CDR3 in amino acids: CAWSGTGGGEQYF. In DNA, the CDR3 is TGTGCCTGGAGCGGGACAGGGGGAGGCGAGCAGTACTTC.

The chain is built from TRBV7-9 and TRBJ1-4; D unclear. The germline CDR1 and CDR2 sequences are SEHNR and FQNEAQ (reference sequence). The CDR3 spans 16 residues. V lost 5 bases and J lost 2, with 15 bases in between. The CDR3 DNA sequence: TGTGCCAGCAGCGAGGTCGGGAGGCGGACTAATGAAAAACTGTTTTTT. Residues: CASSEVGRRTNEKLFF.

CDR3 coding DNA: TGTGCCTCCTCCCGGGACAGGGCAGGTGGGGCCAACGTCCTGACTTTC. Its protein product is CASSRDRAGGANVLTF. The gene calls are TRBV30 and TRBJ2-6, with 9 bases aligning to TRBD1. The length of the CDR3 is 16 residues. From germline, CDR1 is GTSNPN and CDR2 SVGIG (reference sequence). J lost 3 bases, V lost 7 bases, and 10 bases had no gene match.

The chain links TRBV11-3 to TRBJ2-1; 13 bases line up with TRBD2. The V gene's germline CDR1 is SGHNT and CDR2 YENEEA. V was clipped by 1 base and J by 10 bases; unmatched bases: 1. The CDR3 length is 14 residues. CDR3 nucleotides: TGTGCCAGCAGCTTAGGGACTAGCGGGGGAGAGCAGTTCTTC. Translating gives CASSLGTSGGEQFF.

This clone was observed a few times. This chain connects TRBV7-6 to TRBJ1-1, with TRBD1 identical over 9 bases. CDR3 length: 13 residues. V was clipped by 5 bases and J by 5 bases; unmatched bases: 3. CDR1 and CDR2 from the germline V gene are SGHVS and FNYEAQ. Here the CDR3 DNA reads TGTGCCAGCAGCAGGACAGGGGTGACTGAAGCTTTCTTT. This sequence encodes CASSRTGVTEAFF.

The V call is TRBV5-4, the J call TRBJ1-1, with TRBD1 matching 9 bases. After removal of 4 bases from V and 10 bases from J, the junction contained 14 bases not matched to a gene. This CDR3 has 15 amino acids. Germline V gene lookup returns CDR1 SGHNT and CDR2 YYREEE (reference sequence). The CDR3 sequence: CASSAPGQGLMGAFF. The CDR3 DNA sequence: TGTGCCAGCAGCGCTCCGGGACAGGGTCTCATGGGAGCTTTCTTT.

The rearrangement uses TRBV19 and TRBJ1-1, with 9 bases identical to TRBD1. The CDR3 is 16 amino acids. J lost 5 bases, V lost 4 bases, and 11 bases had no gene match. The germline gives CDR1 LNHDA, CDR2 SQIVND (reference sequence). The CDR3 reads CASSTPWGQGVTEAFF. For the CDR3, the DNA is TGTGCCAGTAGTACCCCATGGGGACAGGGAGTGACTGAAGCTTTCTTT.

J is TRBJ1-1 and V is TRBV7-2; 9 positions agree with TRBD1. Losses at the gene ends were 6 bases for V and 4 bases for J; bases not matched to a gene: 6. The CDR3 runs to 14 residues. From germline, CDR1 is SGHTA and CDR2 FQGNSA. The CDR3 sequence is CASSFDRGGTEAFF. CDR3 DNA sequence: TGTGCCAGCAGTTTCGACAGGGGGGGCACTGAAGCTTTCTTT. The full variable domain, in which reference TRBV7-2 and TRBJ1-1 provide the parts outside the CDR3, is GAGVSQSPSNKVTEKGKDVELRCDPISGHTALYWYRQSLGQGLEFLIYFQGNSAPDKSGLPSDRFSAERTGGSVSTLTIQRTQQEDSAVYLCASSFDRGGTEAFFGQGTRLTVV.

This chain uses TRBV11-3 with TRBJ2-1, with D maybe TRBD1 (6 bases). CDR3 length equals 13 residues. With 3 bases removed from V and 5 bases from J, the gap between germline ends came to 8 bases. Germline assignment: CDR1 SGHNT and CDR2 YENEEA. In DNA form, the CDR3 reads TGTGCCAGCAGCTTGGGACAAAACAATGAGCAGTTCTTC. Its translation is CASSLGQNNEQFF. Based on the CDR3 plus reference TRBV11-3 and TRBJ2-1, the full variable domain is EAGVVQSPRYKIIEKKQPVAFWCNPISGHNTLYWYLQNLGQGPELLIRYENEEAVDDSQLPKDRFSAERLKGVDSTLKIQPAELGDSAVYLCASSLGQNNEQFFGPGTRLTVL.